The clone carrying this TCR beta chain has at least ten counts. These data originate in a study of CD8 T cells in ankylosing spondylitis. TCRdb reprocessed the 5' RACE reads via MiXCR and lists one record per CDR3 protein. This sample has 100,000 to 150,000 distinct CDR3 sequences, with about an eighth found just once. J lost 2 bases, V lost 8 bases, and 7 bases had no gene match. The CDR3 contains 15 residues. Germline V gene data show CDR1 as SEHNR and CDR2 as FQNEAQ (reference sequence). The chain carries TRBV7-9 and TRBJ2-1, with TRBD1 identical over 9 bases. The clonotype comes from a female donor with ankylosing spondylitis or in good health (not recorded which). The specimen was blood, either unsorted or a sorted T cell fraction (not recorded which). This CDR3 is CASRRTGEPYNEQFF. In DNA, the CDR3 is TGTGCCAGCCGACGGACAGGGGAACCCTACAATGAGCAGTTCTTC.